What follows are 21 T cell receptor beta chains derived from one specimen sequenced in a study of neoadjuvant anti-PD-1 for oral cavity cancer. Measured with immunoSEQ multiplex PCR; TCRdb has only the in-frame clones, and not every one. This table has 8,000 or so clones, roughly 62% appearing once. Time point meaning: after neoadjuvant nivolumab, at surgical resection. The source material was PBMCs, sampled after nivolumab (anti-PD-1) treatment. The receptor set was obtained from a person between 35 and 79 years old with oral cavity squamous cell carcinoma.

This chain links TRBV6-5 with TRBJ1-4; a possible D gene is TRBD1 (5 bases). V was cut by 2 bases and J by 7 bases, with 17 bases left in between. The CDR3 extends over 16 amino acids. CDR1 is MNHEY and CDR2 is SVGAGI in the germline V gene. The CDR3 DNA sequence: TGTGCCAGCAGTTACAGGAGCCCGGGGAGGGGTGAAAAACTGTTTTTT. Amino acids: CASSYRSPGRGEKLFF.

This clone was seen a handful of times. The chain is built from TRBV10-3 and TRBJ1-5, with a weak D call TRBD1 (5 bases). With 0 bases removed from V and 7 bases from J, the gap between germline ends came to 10 bases. Germline V gene data show CDR1 as ENHRY and CDR2 as SYGVKD. The CDR3 is 14 residues long. In DNA, the CDR3 is TGTGCCATCAGTGAGTCGAGAGGGGAGCAGCCCCAGCATTTT. The encoded protein is CAISESRGEQPQHF.

The chain carries TRBV11-2 and TRBJ2-7; 9 bases are shared with TRBD1. Germline CDR1 SGHAT, CDR2 FQNNGV. CDR3 length: 17 amino acids. J gave up 4 bases and V 4 bases, and 14 bases lay outside the gene matches. CDR3 nucleotides: TGTGCCAGCAGCTCTTACCGGGACAGGGTGGGAGCTTACGAGCAGTACTTC. This sequence encodes CASSSYRDRVGAYEQYF.

The rearrangement links TRBV10-3 to TRBJ2-7; D may be TRBD2 (6 bases). Germline loops: CDR1 ENHRY, CDR2 SYGVKD. V was pared by 7 bases and J by 9 bases, with 19 bases between. The CDR3 totals 13 residues. The CDR3 loop is CAITAGLSKLQYF. The CDR3 bases are TGTGCCATCACCGCAGGACTATCGAAGTTGCAGTACTTC.

The V and J genes are TRBV10-2 and TRBJ2-1; D is uncertain. The length of the CDR3 is 14 residues. V lost 2 bases, J lost 0 bases, and 5 bases lay in between. Germline V gives CDR1 WSHSY, CDR2 SAAADI. The CDR3 reads CASSEASSYNEQFF. CDR3 sequence (DNA): TGCGCCAGCAGTGAGGCTAGCTCCTACAATGAGCAGTTCTTC.

This chain links TRBV6-5 with TRBJ1-1; TRBD1 might be the D (5 bases). The CDR3 runs to 14 residues. Trimming removed 2 bases at V and 4 bases at J, with 11 bases between. Germline lookup yields CDR1 MNHEY and CDR2 SVGAGI. The CDR3 here is CASSYGQGSTEAFF. CDR3 DNA sequence: TGTGCCAGCAGTTACGGGCAGGGTAGCACTGAAGCTTTCTTT.

CDR3: CASSQDWDGTYEQYF. DNA for the CDR3: TGTGCCAGCAGCCAGGACTGGGACGGGACTTACGAGCAGTACTTC. The genes are TRBV4-2 and TRBJ2-7; TRBD2 might be the D (6 bases). V lost 3 bases to trimming and J lost 4 bases, with 16 bases between them. The CDR3 has 15 amino acids. Germline V gene sequence: CDR1 LGHNA, CDR2 YNFKEQ.

CDR3 in amino acids: CASNPGTVNQPQHF. CDR3 sequence (DNA): TGTGCCAGCAACCCGGGGACAGTCAATCAGCCCCAGCATTTT. The chain employs TRBV28 and TRBJ1-5; 7 bases align to TRBD1. The CDR3 consists of 14 residues. V shed 7 bases and J 3 bases; nucleotides not matched to a gene: 6. CDR1 and CDR2 from the germline V gene are MDHEN and SYDVKM.

This clone appeared once. The chain is built from TRBV6-1 and TRBJ2-5, with TRBD2 identical over 12 bases. Germline V gene sequence: CDR1 MNHNS, CDR2 SASEGT. J gave up 8 bases and V 5 bases, and 6 bases lay outside the gene matches. This CDR3 region has 14 residues. The CDR3 spells CASSFLAGGETQYF. The CDR3 nucleotides are TGTGCCAGCAGTTTCCTAGCGGGGGGGGAAACCCAGTACTTC.

V is TRBV30 and J is TRBJ2-3, with D hard to call. Trimming removed 4 bases at V and 6 bases at J, with 17 bases between. The CDR3 length is 14 residues. Germline CDR1 and CDR2: GTSNPN and SVGIG (reference sequence). The CDR3 loop is CAWKKTYTQDTQYF. CDR3 nucleotides: TGTGCCTGGAAAAAGACCTACACACAGGATACGCAGTATTTT.

The chain employs TRBV18 and TRBJ2-1; no clear D. Germline values: CDR1 KGHSH, CDR2 LQKENI. The CDR3 consists of 15 residues. Trimming removed 3 bases from V and 5 bases from J, with 14 bases in between. CDR3 sequence: CASSPSSGRHNEQFF. The CDR3 coding sequence is TGTGCCAGCTCACCTAGTTCTGGCAGGCACAATGAGCAGTTCTTC.

V is TRBV7-2 and J is TRBJ2-1, with 8 bases fitting TRBD2. This CDR3 spans 16 amino acids. The germline CDR1 and CDR2 sequences are SGHTA and FQGNSA. V lost 5 bases and J lost 4; bases outside the gene matches: 10. The CDR3: CASSPRAQRGYNEQFF. The CDR3 DNA is TGTGCCAGCAGCCCCAGAGCCCAGCGGGGGTACAATGAGCAGTTCTTC.

The V call is TRBV7-2, the J call TRBJ2-5; D ambiguous. The CDR3 covers 15 residues. V lost 2 bases to trimming and J lost 5 bases, with 15 bases between them. Per the germline V gene, CDR1 is SGHTA and CDR2 is FQGNSA. CDR3 nucleotide sequence: TGTGCCAGCAGCTTATATGGGTCCTCGCGTGAGACCCAGTACTTC. Its protein is CASSLYGSSRETQYF. The full variable domain, its missing parts supplied by reference TRBV7-2 and TRBJ2-5, is GAGVSQSPSNKVTEKGKDVELRCDPISGHTALYWYRQSLGQGLEFLIYFQGNSAPDKSGLPSDRFSAERTGGSVSTLTIQRTQQEDSAVYLCASSLYGSSRETQYFGPGTRLLVL.

Here the CDR3 reads CASSELSGIRTRLGDSPLHF. The CDR3 DNA reads as TGTGCCAGCAGTGAACTCTCCGGGATACGGACTCGCCTGGGGGATTCACCCCTCCACTTT. The chain has TRBV6-1 and TRBJ1-6; D might be TRBD1 (5 bases). The CDR3 extends over 20 amino acids. Trimming shortened V by 2 bases and J by 8 bases, and 28 bases separated the two germline ends. Germline V lookup: CDR1 MNHNS, CDR2 SASEGT.

Concerning this clone itself: Its ends do not fully match the called genes, so a read error is possible. The chain is built from TRBV7-9 and TRBJ2-7, with 7 bases that match TRBD2. The germline gives CDR1 SEHNR, CDR2 FQNEAQ (reference sequence). CDR3 length equals 16 residues. Written as DNA, the CDR3 is TGTGCCAGCAGCTTAGGGGGTCGCGGGACTATAGGTAGACCAGAGTTC. Translation gives CASSLGGRGTIGRPEF.

CDR3: CASSIPWTGGDYGYTF. CDR3 nucleotides: TGTGCCAGTAGTATCCCATGGACAGGGGGGGACTATGGCTACACCTTC. The V call is TRBV19, the J call TRBJ1-2; 10 nucleotides line up with TRBD1. In germline, CDR1 is LNHDA, CDR2 SQIVND (reference sequence). V trimming: 3 bases; J trimming: 3 bases; junction bases outside the gene matches: 7. CDR3 length: 16 residues.

The rearrangement joins TRBV6-1 to TRBJ1-5; D gene uncertain. CDR3 size: 14 residues. CDR1 and CDR2 from the germline V gene are MNHNS and SASEGT. Trimming removed 2 bases at V and 3 bases at J, with 8 bases between. This CDR3 reads CASSEIRNNQPQHF. Written as DNA, the CDR3 is TGTGCCAGCAGTGAAATCCGGAACAATCAGCCCCAGCATTTT.

V usage is TRBV7-2 and J usage is TRBJ2-5; D is perhaps TRBD1 or TRBD2 (5 bases each). The germline CDR1 and CDR2 sequences are SGHTA and FQGNSA. Deletions cut 5 bases from V and 5 bases from J, with 15 bases between. This CDR3 is built from 14 residues. The CDR3 sequence: CASSRPGTVETQYF. In nucleotides, the CDR3 is TGTGCCAGCAGCCGACCGGGGACCGTGGAGACCCAGTACTTC.

The V gene is TRBV29-1, the J gene TRBJ2-3, with 12 bases aligning to TRBD2. Germline trimming cut 3 bases from V and 5 bases from J; bases unmatched to any gene: 12. Per the germline V gene, CDR1 is SQVTM and CDR2 is ANQGSEA. The CDR3 has 17 residues. CDR3 coding DNA: TGCAGCGTTGAGAATAGAGGGGCTAGCGGGGGGGGAGATACGCAGTATTTT. This encodes CSVENRGASGGGDTQYF.

This clone was recorded once. The rearrangement joins TRBV28 to TRBJ1-5; 8 bases fit TRBD1. From germline, CDR1 is MDHEN and CDR2 SYDVKM. The CDR3 covers 16 residues. V trimming: 2 bases; J trimming: 4 bases; junction bases outside the gene matches: 7. DNA for the CDR3: TGTGCCAGCAGTTTAACCCAGGGACAGGCTAATCAGCCCCAGCATTTT. This gives the protein CASSLTQGQANQPQHF.

CDR3 DNA: TGTGCCAGCTCACCCTCACGGGACAGGGGAAAACTGTTTTTT. Translating it yields CASSPSRDRGKLFF. The chain employs TRBV18 and TRBJ1-4; 10 bases fit TRBD1. The CDR3 consists of 14 residues. Per the germline V gene, CDR1 is KGHSH and CDR2 is LQKENI. The V and J ends lost 3 bases and 10 bases, in that order; junction bases with no gene match: 5. The complete variable domain, with remaining parts taken from reference TRBV18 and TRBJ1-4, reads NAGVMQNPRHLVRRRGQEARLRCSPMKGHSHVYWYRQLPEEGLKFMVYLQKENIIDESGMPKERFSAEFPKEGPSILRIQQVVRGDSAAYFCASSPSRDRGKLFFGSGTQLSVL.